There are a few counts of the clone carrying this TCR beta chain. Antigen: not known. This sample is part of a study of cytomegalovirus exposure and HLA in healthy donors. Study-wide context: The roughly 110 validation repertoires were reported in a later analysis to have been generated on the same platform as the approximately 700 first-cohort repertoires.

The CDR3 spans 16 residues. J gave up 4 bases and V 5 bases, and 3 bases lay outside the gene matches. Germline V gene lookup returns CDR1 SGHNT and CDR2 YENEEA. Study conclusions and caveats: CMV antigen specificity of three CMV-associated chains was confirmed in vitro.

TCRdb keeps only in-frame clones here, not all; method: immunoSEQ multiplex PCR. The data hold roughly 150,000 clones, with just under 85% observed a single time. The chain recombines TRBV11-3 with TRBJ2-2, with TRBD2 matching 14 bases. The origin of this receptor is a man in his thirties or forties in good health and CMV-seropositive. Sequenced material: PBMCs. CDR3 amino acids: CASSLGTSGSTGELFF. As DNA, the CDR3 is TGTGCCAGCAGCCTTGGGACTAGCGGGAGCACCGGGGAGCTGTTTTTT. Full variable domain (remainder filled in from reference TRBV11-3 and TRBJ2-2): EAGVVQSPRYKIIEKKQPVAFWCNPISGHNTLYWYLQNLGQGPELLIRYENEEAVDDSQLPKDRFSAERLKGVDSTLKIQPAELGDSAVYLCASSLGTSGSTGELFFGEGSRLTVL.